This T cell receptor (beta chain) came from a study of post-analysis software for immune sequencing data. On the study more broadly: Clinical courses comprised relapsing-remitting, secondary progressive and progressive-relapsing multiple sclerosis. Study-level results: Included in a set of roughly five TRBV segments more frequent in patients than controls were TRBV5-6, TRBV5-1 and TRBV20-1. Multiple sclerosis was associated with a significant reduction in normalized Chao1 diversity relative to controls.

Deletions cut 2 bases from V and 15 bases from J, with 13 bases between. CDR3 length: 12 residues. Looked up from germline, CDR1 is SEHNR and CDR2 is FQNEAQ (reference sequence). This clonotype turned up a few times. What it recognizes is unknown. Tagging with unique molecular identifiers was a feature of the TCR beta cDNA libraries. Out of about 0.9 to 10 million T cells, about 500,000 cDNA molecules were generated. MiXCR, run by TCRdb on the PCR reads, gives a single entry per CDR3 protein. The sample shows hundreds of thousands of distinct CDR3 sequences, roughly 46% of them seen only once. This receptor was taken from a girl between 10 and 17 years old with multiple sclerosis. The sample consisted of blood. The chain joins TRBV7-9 to TRBJ1-4; D remains ambiguous. CDR3 protein: CASSLNARELFF. For the CDR3, the DNA is TGTGCCAGCAGCTTAAACGCTAGGGAGTTGTTTTTT.